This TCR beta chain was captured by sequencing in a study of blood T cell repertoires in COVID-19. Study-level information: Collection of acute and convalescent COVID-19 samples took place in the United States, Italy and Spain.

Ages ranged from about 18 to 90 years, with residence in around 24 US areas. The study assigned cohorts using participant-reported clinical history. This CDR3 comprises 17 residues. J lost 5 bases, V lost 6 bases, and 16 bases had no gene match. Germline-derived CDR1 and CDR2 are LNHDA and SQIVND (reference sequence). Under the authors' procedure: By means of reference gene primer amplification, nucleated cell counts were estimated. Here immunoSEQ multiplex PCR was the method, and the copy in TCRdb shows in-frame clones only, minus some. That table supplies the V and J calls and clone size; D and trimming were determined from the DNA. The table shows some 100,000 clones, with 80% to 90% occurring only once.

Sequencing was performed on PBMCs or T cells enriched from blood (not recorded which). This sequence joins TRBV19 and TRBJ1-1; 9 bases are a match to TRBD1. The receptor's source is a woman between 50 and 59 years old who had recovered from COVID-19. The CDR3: CASRHTGGGLSRTEAFF. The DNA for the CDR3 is TGTGCCAGTAGACACACAGGGGGCGGACTAAGTCGAACTGAAGCTTTCTTT.